Here is one TCR beta chain with its context. The clone's antigen remains unknown. A much larger clone is a single base away; this may be a read error. This sample is drawn from a study of breast tumors, draining lymph nodes, adjacent tissues (dated by TCRdb to about 2016). About the study as a whole: The study compared TCR beta repertoires across tumor, adjacent nontumor tissue and axillary lymph nodes from breast cancer patients. The study aimed to assess the relationships and possible T-cell exchange between tumor, surrounding tissue and draining lymph node repertoires in human breast cancer.

From its cysteine to its phenylalanine, the CDR3 spans 16 amino acids. Only the CDR3 DNA stays, 48 bases, in frame from base 1. CDR1 and CDR2 (MNHNS, SASEGT) derive from the germline V gene. V loses 5 bases of germline sequence and J loses 6 bases, and the interval between the two ends is 23 bases. Results and caveats for the whole study, not just this receptor: Tumor and nontumor tissue repertoires were significantly more similar in luminal-like than in basal-like breast cancer. The data were judged consistent with most tumor T cells deriving from the lymph node and then expanding within tumor tissue. Tumor T-cell repertoires showed less diversity than lymph node repertoires and more diversity than nontumor tissue repertoires, and tumor T-cell repertoires showed preferential V and J gene usage. The conclusion that tumor T cells originate in lymph nodes was presented as consistent with a hypothesis rather than as directly demonstrated.

Sequencer: Illumina HiSeq 2000. TCR beta chain libraries were generated through multiplex PCR amplification. The amplified TCR beta chain products were analyzed by high-throughput sequencing. Using fastp trimming at Q25 and MiXCR clonotype assembly, TCRdb reanalyzed the public sequencing data and kept in-frame beta chains. Records with the same CDR3 protein are collapsed into one entry carrying the most frequent genes and DNA. The sample has 200,000 to 250,000 distinct CDR3 sequences on record, 32% of them singletons. About 1.4% of the sample rests with the top ten. Lymph node samples came from the axillary draining lymph nodes of breast cancer patients.

The sequence links TRBV6-1 to TRBJ2-7; matching of 6 bases hints at TRBD2 as the D gene. This TCR was recovered from a female donor with breast cancer. Some clones in this sample may be carry-over from other donors' samples. Sequenced input: axillary lymph node tissue. The DNA sequence reads TGTGCCAGCAGTTACGCCGCGGGAAGAGTATATGGCGAGCAGTACTTC. It specifies CASSYAAGRVYGEQYF.